This T cell receptor (beta chain) originates from a study of shared clonotypes between healthy human individuals. General study points: A few donors had roughly 5.2% of their naive CD4 clonotypes in common. Clonotype sharing among the donors was expected to vary with sequencing depth.

The CDR3 is 14 residues long. Trimming removed 3 bases from V and 6 bases from J, with 15 bases in between. The germline gives CDR1 SGDLS, CDR2 YYNGEE. Per the original data handling: Filtering was not the same, since immunoSEQ gave junction-only sequences without quality scores. Libraries were prepared by immunoSEQ multiplex PCR; TCRdb keeps only in-frame clonotypes and omits some of them. That table is the source of V, J and clone size, and D and trimming were worked out from the DNA. Here the sample spans millions of clones, around 94% being singletons. Notes on this clone: Its antigen is unknown.

V is TRBV9 and J is TRBJ1-2, with D tentatively TRBD1 (5 bases). This clonotype originated in a man aged 18 to 30 in good health. Source material: naive CD4+ T cells sorted from blood. This sample's subset: CD45RA+ positively selected. This CDR3 reads CASSAIQGTHGYTF. The CDR3 region has the DNA TGTGCCAGCAGCGCCATCCAGGGTACCCATGGCTACACCTTC.